This T cell receptor beta chain was documented in a study of CD8 T cells in ankylosing spondylitis. For TCR beta, libraries came from quantitative 5'-RACE with molecular barcodes. Using its own MiXCR run on the 5' RACE reads, TCRdb lists one record per CDR3 protein. The repertoire has a few hundred thousand distinct CDR3 sequences, under 8.5% of them found once; the top ten carry less than 15%. Points from the study as a whole: Several of the motif variants were reported before in synovial fluid and blood from reactive arthritis. Disease-linked clones displayed a CD8+ phenotype and appeared relatively rarely in peripheral blood. Significant enrichment of disease-linked clones was reported in matched ankylosing spondylitis synovial fluid. A TCR beta motif made of eight highly homologous variants seemed typical of ankylosing spondylitis blood.

About this clonotype itself: Its matching antigen is unknown.

The CDR3 is 14 amino acids. Per the germline V gene, CDR1 is LGHNA and CDR2 is YNFKEQ. V was cut by 4 bases and J by 9 bases, with 16 bases left in between. This chain links TRBV4-2 with TRBJ2-1; D remains unclear. The origin of this receptor is a male donor with ankylosing spondylitis. The specimen sequenced was blood, either unsorted or a sorted T cell fraction (not recorded which). CDR3 sequence (DNA): TGTGCCAGCAGCCTTGCCGACCACGATAGTGAGCAGTTCTTC. Protein product: CASSLADHDSEQFF.